The rows below give T cell receptor beta chains drawn from one sample of a study of cytotoxic CD8 clonotypes in ibrutinib-treated CLL. This table comes from immunoSEQ multiplex PCR, and its TCRdb copy is limited to in-frame clones, with some not included. The data contain about 50,000 clones, roughly 85% of them singletons. Sample: PBMCs, taken after 24 months of ibrutinib treatment. The receptors here all came from a human donor with chronic lymphocytic leukemia. The CDR3 runs from the conserved cysteine through the conserved F or W. D genes are given only for firm matches. A row's size may be missing; if present it is once, few, many or a size class.

J gene: TRBJ2-1; clone size: -; V gene: TRBV4-2; D gene: TRBD1; CDR3 protein: CASSQEGTGAFGEQFF; CDR3 DNA: TGTGCCAGCAGCCAAGAGGGGACAGGGGCGTTCGGTGAGCAGTTCTTC
J gene: TRBJ1-4; clone size: -; V gene: TRBV4-2; D gene: -; CDR3 protein: CASSQDTIGGTTNEKLFF; CDR3 DNA: TGTGCCAGCAGCCAAGATACAATAGGGGGGACAACTAATGAAAAACTGTTTTTT
J gene: TRBJ2-3; clone size: -; V gene: TRBV15; D gene: -; CDR3 protein: CATSRDAGRGRTDTQYF; CDR3 DNA: TGTGCCACCAGCAGAGATGCCGGGCGGGGCCGGACAGATACGCAGTATTTT
J gene: TRBJ1-2; clone size: once; V gene: TRBV27; D gene: -; CDR3 protein: CASSSPGNGYTF; CDR3 DNA: TGTGCCAGCAGTTCGCCGGGGAATGGCTACACCTTC
J gene: TRBJ1-2; clone size: -; V gene: TRBV7-9; D gene: -; CDR3 protein: CASTLSKSRDGYTF; CDR3 DNA: TGTGCCAGCACCCTCTCGAAGAGTAGGGATGGCTACACCTTC
J gene: TRBJ1-4; clone size: -; V gene: TRBV4-3; D gene: -; CDR3 protein: CASSQDLGGTYEKLFF; CDR3 DNA: TGCGCCAGCAGCCAAGACTTAGGGGGTACCTACGAAAAACTGTTTTTT
J gene: TRBJ1-3; clone size: few; V gene: TRBV9; D gene: -; CDR3 protein: CASEGGGNTIYF; CDR3 DNA: TGTGCCTCGGAGGGTGGCGGAAACACCATATATTTT
J gene: TRBJ1-4; clone size: -; V gene: TRBV4-1; D gene: TRBD1; CDR3 protein: CASSQESRGRGEKLFF; CDR3 DNA: TGCGCCAGCAGCCAAGAATCCAGGGGGCGGGGAGAAAAACTGTTTTTT
J gene: TRBJ1-5; clone size: -; V gene: TRBV27; D gene: TRBD1; CDR3 protein: CASSPGTGERYSNQPQHF; CDR3 DNA: TGTGCCAGCAGCCCCGGGACAGGGGAAAGATATAGCAATCAGCCCCAGCATTTT
J gene: TRBJ1-5; clone size: -; V gene: TRBV7-4; D gene: TRBD1; CDR3 protein: CASSHRDSIDQPQHF; CDR3 DNA: TGTGCCAGCAGCCACCGGGACAGTATAGATCAGCCCCAGCATTTT
J gene: TRBJ1-1; clone size: -; V gene: TRBV30; D gene: -; CDR3 protein: CAWSSTLNTEAFF; CDR3 DNA: TGTGCCTGGAGCTCCACACTGAACACTGAAGCTTTCTTT
J gene: TRBJ2-1; clone size: -; V gene: TRBV7-9; D gene: TRBD2; CDR3 protein: CASSLRWSGTSGSFNEQFF; CDR3 DNA: TGTGCCAGCAGCTTAAGATGGTCCGGGACTAGCGGGAGTTTCAATGAGCAGTTCTTC
J gene: TRBJ2-7; clone size: -; V gene: TRBV28; D gene: TRBD2; CDR3 protein: CASSLIAGAMYEQYF; CDR3 DNA: TGTGCCAGCAGCTTGATAGCGGGAGCGATGTACGAGCAGTACTTC
J gene: TRBJ1-2; clone size: -; V gene: TRBV27; D gene: -; CDR3 protein: CVSRRSHIPFNYGYTF; CDR3 DNA: TGTGTCAGCAGGCGGAGCCACATCCCTTTCAACTATGGCTACACCTTC
J gene: TRBJ1-3; clone size: -; V gene: TRBV14; D gene: -; CDR3 protein: CASSPAGAPGTIYF; CDR3 DNA: TGTGCCAGCAGCCCCGCCGGGGCCCCAGGCACCATATATTTT
J gene: TRBJ2-5; clone size: -; V gene: TRBV18; D gene: TRBD1; CDR3 protein: CASSPRTGRPQETQYF; CDR3 DNA: TGTGCCAGCTCACCTCGGACAGGACGCCCCCAAGAGACCCAGTACTTC
J gene: TRBJ2-1; clone size: -; V gene: TRBV27; D gene: -; CDR3 protein: CASSPFDGFASYNEQFF; CDR3 DNA: TGTGCCAGCAGTCCTTTTGACGGGTTTGCCTCCTACAATGAGCAGTTCTTC